These T cell receptor beta chains were read from a single sample in a study of chemoradiotherapy in HPV16-positive cancers. Using immunoSEQ multiplex PCR, the repertoire was profiled, and TCRdb retains in-frame clones only, with some absent. The top ten hold 3% to 4.5% of the sample, which has tens of thousands of clones, 80% seen once. Material: blood, obtained from a patient who underwent chemoradiotherapy. The source is a human donor with HPV-associated anogenital cancer. Both conserved end residues are part of each CDR3. A D gene is named only where the DNA matches it firmly. Size is stated for part of the rows, as once, few or many counts, or as a class when the clone is expanded.

v_call	j_call	d_call	clone_size	cdr3_nt	cdr3_aa
TRBV11-2	TRBJ2-1	.	.	TGTGCCAGCAGCCCCTCCTACAATGAGCAGTTCTTC	CASSPSYNEQFF
TRBV5-1	TRBJ2-1	TRBD1	.	TGCGCCAGCAGCGTATCGGGACAGGGGAAAATGAATGAGCAGTTCTTC	CASSVSGQGKMNEQFF
TRBV6-1	TRBJ1-2	.	.	TGTGCCATCTCTTCCCTGGGGGGGGGCTATGGCTACACCTTC	CAISSLGGGYGYTF
TRBV15	TRBJ2-5	.	once	TGTGCCACCAGCGGACCCTCTCGGGGTCGGGAGACCCAGTACTTC	CATSGPSRGRETQYF
TRBV27	TRBJ1-1	.	few	TGTGCCAGCAGTCGTACCCCCCCGAGCTCTAGGCTGGAGGGCACTGAAGCTTTCTTT	CASSRTPPSSRLEGTEAFF
TRBV5-5	TRBJ2-1	TRBD2	.	TGTGCCAGCAGCTTAGGAGCGGGGCTAACCAATGAGCAGTTCTTC	CASSLGAGLTNEQFF
TRBV2	TRBJ2-2	TRBD2	.	TGTGCCAGCAGGGGGGCTCCTAGCGGGAGGAACACCGGGGAGCTGTTTTTT	CASRGAPSGRNTGELFF
TRBV7-2	TRBJ2-6	.	few	TGTGCCAGCAGCCCCATAATTAGGGCTGGGGCCAACGTCCTGACTTTC	CASSPIIRAGANVLTF
TRBV6-6	TRBJ1-2	.	few	TGTGCCAGCAGTTACGGGGGGCAGGGGAATGGCTACACCTTC	CASSYGGQGNGYTF
TRBV19	TRBJ2-3	TRBD2	.	TGTGCCAGTAGTATCGGACTAGCAGATACGCAGTATTTT	CASSIGLADTQYF
TRBV7-2	TRBJ2-3	TRBD1	.	TGTGCCAGCAGCCTCGAAAGGACAGGAGACACAGATACGCAGTATTTT	CASSLERTGDTDTQYF
TRBV4-2	TRBJ1-4	.	.	TGTGCCAGCAGCCAAGATCTTACCGGGGATGAAAAACTGTTTTTT	CASSQDLTGDEKLFF
TRBV29-1	TRBJ1-5	.	.	TGCAGCGTTGCAGGGATTAATCAGCCCCAGCATTTT	CSVAGINQPQHF
TRBV19	TRBJ1-5	.	.	TGTGCCAGTAGGAGACAGGTCAATCAGCCCCAGCATTTT	CASRRQVNQPQHF
TRBV7-6	TRBJ1-1	.	once	TGTGCCAGCAGCTCCACCGGGAGCTACACTGAAGCTTTCTTT	CASSSTGSYTEAFF
TRBV2	TRBJ2-7	.	.	TGTGCCAGCATGGACTTAAAGGCCAGGGGCCGGGGCGAGCAGTACTTC	CASMDLKARGRGEQYF
TRBV14	TRBJ1-2	.	.	TGTGCCAGCAGCCCCCAGGACGGGACAGGCTACACCTTC	CASSPQDGTGYTF
TRBV5-1	TRBJ2-1	TRBD1	.	TGCGCCAGCAGCTTGTGGGGGGTGGACGACAGGGGAGGAAATGAGCAGTTCTTC	CASSLWGVDDRGGNEQFF
TRBV19	TRBJ2-1	.	.	TGTGCCAGTAGTATGGATTACAATGAGCAGTTCTTC	CASSMDYNEQFF
TRBV7-9	TRBJ1-6	TRBD1	.	TGTGCCAGCAGCCCCTTCCTTGACAGGGACCCGTATAATTCACCCCTCCACTTT	CASSPFLDRDPYNSPLHF
TRBV7-8	TRBJ2-7	.	.	TGTGCCAGCAGCTTAGGGACTGTCGAGCAGTACTTC	CASSLGTVEQYF
TRBV6-5	TRBJ2-1	.	.	TGTGCCAGCAGTTACTCGAACTCCAATGAGCAGTTCTTC	CASSYSNSNEQFF
TRBV14	TRBJ2-1	.	once	TGTGCCAGCAGCCCTAGTCCGAGGCGCGCCGGCAGCTCCTACAATGAGCAGTTCTTC	CASSPSPRRAGSSYNEQFF